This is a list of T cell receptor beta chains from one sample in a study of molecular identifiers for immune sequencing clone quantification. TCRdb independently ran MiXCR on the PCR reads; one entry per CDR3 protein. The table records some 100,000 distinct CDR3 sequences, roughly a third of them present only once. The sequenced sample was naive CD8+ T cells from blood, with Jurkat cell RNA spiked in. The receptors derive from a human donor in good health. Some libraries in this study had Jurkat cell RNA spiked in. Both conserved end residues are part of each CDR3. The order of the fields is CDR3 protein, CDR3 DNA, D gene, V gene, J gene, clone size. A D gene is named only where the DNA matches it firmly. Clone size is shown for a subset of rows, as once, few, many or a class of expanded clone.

CDR3: CSVEDRWHADTQYF
DNA: TGCAGCGTTGAAGACAGATGGCACGCAGATACGCAGTATTTT
D: .
V: TRBV29-1
J: TRBJ2-3
size: few

CDR3: CATSDLRDRNSPKLSINTQYF
DNA: TGTGCCACCAGTGATTTGCGGGACAGAAATTCGCCAAAGCTCAGCATAAATACGCAGTATTTT
D: TRBD1
V: TRBV24-1
J: TRBJ2-3
size: .

CDR3: CAGSLATSGRFAYEQYF
DNA: TGTGCCGGCAGCTTAGCAACTAGCGGGAGGTTCGCCTACGAGCAGTACTTC
D: TRBD2
V: TRBV11-2
J: TRBJ2-7
size: .

CDR3: CASSQGGQQLTYEQYF
DNA: TGTGCCAGCAGCCAAGGGGGACAGCAACTAACCTACGAGCAGTACTTC
D: TRBD1
V: TRBV4-2
J: TRBJ2-7
size: .

CDR3: CASSYSSGRYEQYF
DNA: TGTGCCAGCAGTTACTCTAGCGGGAGATACGAGCAGTACTTC
D: TRBD2
V: TRBV6-5
J: TRBJ2-7
size: .

CDR3: CSVPGPATQYF
DNA: TGCAGTGTTCCCGGTCCAGCTACGCAGTATTTT
D: .
V: TRBV20-1
J: TRBJ2-3
size: .

CDR3: CATSDLRLAPDAQYF
DNA: TGTGCCACCAGTGATTTGCGGCTAGCGCCAGATGCGCAGTATTTT
D: .
V: TRBV24-1
J: TRBJ2-3
size: .

CDR3: CASGIGGNQPQHF
DNA: TGTGCCAGTGGTATTGGGGGTAATCAGCCCCAGCATTTT
D: .
V: TRBV19
J: TRBJ1-5
size: .

CDR3: CASSSPGTSSTDTQYF
DNA: TGTGCCAGCAGTTCCCCTGGGACTAGCAGCACAGATACGCAGTATTTT
D: TRBD2
V: TRBV28
J: TRBJ2-3
size: few

CDR3: CASSAGSSSYEQYF
DNA: TGTGCCAGCAGTGCCGGGTCGAGCTCCTACGAGCAGTACTTC
D: .
V: TRBV9
J: TRBJ2-7
size: .

CDR3: CASTAGHRVEKLFF
DNA: TGTGCCAGCACCGCCGGGCACAGGGTAGAAAAACTGTTTTTT
D: .
V: TRBV28
J: TRBJ1-4
size: few

CDR3: CASSQAGDRNSPLHF
DNA: TGCGCCAGCAGCCAAGCTGGGGACAGGAATTCACCCCTCCACTTT
D: TRBD1
V: TRBV4-1
J: TRBJ1-6
size: .

CDR3: CASGRVSEQYF
DNA: TGTGCCAGCGGCAGGGTTTCCGAGCAGTACTTC
D: .
V: TRBV2
J: TRBJ2-7
size: few

CDR3: CASRGNWGADQPQHF
DNA: TGTGCCAGCAGAGGGAATTGGGGGGCGGATCAGCCCCAGCATTTT
D: .
V: TRBV6-1
J: TRBJ1-5
size: many

CDR3: CASSQDRGIQETQYF
DNA: TGCGCCAGCAGCCAAGATAGAGGTATCCAAGAGACCCAGTACTTC
D: .
V: TRBV4-1
J: TRBJ2-5
size: once

CDR3: CATSDFGASGRPYEQFF
DNA: TGTGCCACCAGTGATTTTGGCGCTAGCGGGAGGCCCTATGAGCAGTTCTTC
D: TRBD2
V: TRBV24-1
J: TRBJ2-1
size: few

CDR3: CSAPQEGMQTNEKLFF
DNA: TGCAGTGCCCCGCAGGAGGGGATGCAAACTAATGAAAAACTGTTTTTT
D: .
V: TRBV20-1
J: TRBJ1-4
size: .

CDR3: CASSQEWLTDTQYF
DNA: TGTGCCAGCAGCCAAGAATGGCTCACAGATACGCAGTATTTT
D: .
V: TRBV4-2
J: TRBJ2-3
size: many

CDR3: CASSWDRNNYGYTF
DNA: TGCGCCAGCAGCTGGGACAGGAACAACTATGGCTACACCTTC
D: TRBD1
V: TRBV5-1
J: TRBJ1-2
size: many

CDR3: CASSSTGLAVYGQYF
DNA: TGTGCCAGCAGCTCCACTGGGCTAGCGGTCTACGGGCAGTACTTC
D: TRBD2
V: TRBV13
J: TRBJ2-7
size: .

CDR3: CATSYDRGSEQYF
DNA: TGTGCCACCAGCTATGACAGGGGTAGCGAGCAGTACTTC
D: TRBD1
V: TRBV15
J: TRBJ2-7
size: .

CDR3: CASSLPGRHEQYF
DNA: TGTGCCAGCAGTTTGCCCGGGCGTCACGAGCAGTACTTC
D: .
V: TRBV27
J: TRBJ2-7
size: few

CDR3: CATSDLRRGGERSEKLFF
DNA: TGTGCCACCAGTGATTTGCGCCGAGGGGGCGAGAGGAGCGAAAAACTGTTTTTT
D: TRBD1
V: TRBV24-1
J: TRBJ1-4
size: many

CDR3: CASSGMTGGPTDTQYF
DNA: TGTGCCAGCAGCGGAATGACGGGAGGGCCGACAGATACGCAGTATTTT
D: TRBD2
V: TRBV5-6
J: TRBJ2-3
size: many

CDR3: CAGSWGGTDTQYF
DNA: TGTGCCGGCAGCTGGGGGGGTACAGATACGCAGTATTTT
D: TRBD2
V: TRBV11-2
J: TRBJ2-3
size: .

CDR3: CASSSTSDLYTYEQYF
DNA: TGTGCCAGCAGCTCAACTAGCGACCTCTACACATACGAGCAGTACTTC
D: TRBD2
V: TRBV11-2
J: TRBJ2-7
size: once

CDR3: CASSLWPTGVPGGYTF
DNA: TGTGCCAGCAGTTTATGGCCCACTGGCGTCCCCGGTGGCTACACCTTC
D: .
V: TRBV27
J: TRBJ1-2
size: few

CDR3: CASSKENTEAFF
DNA: TGCGCCAGCAGCAAAGAAAACACTGAAGCTTTCTTT
D: .
V: TRBV4-3
J: TRBJ1-1
size: many

CDR3: CASSMARGQLETQYF
DNA: TGCGCCAGCAGCATGGCACGGGGTCAATTGGAGACCCAGTACTTC
D: .
V: TRBV5-1
J: TRBJ2-5
size: .

CDR3: CSARESYRPPYEQYF
DNA: TGCAGTGCTAGGGAATCTTACAGACCCCCCTACGAGCAGTACTTC
D: .
V: TRBV20-1
J: TRBJ2-7
size: .

CDR3: CASSLYPQFRAGGTTDTQYF
DNA: TGTGCCAGCAGTTTATACCCCCAGTTTAGGGCAGGGGGCACGACAGATACGCAGTATTTT
D: TRBD1
V: TRBV12-3/TRBV12-4
J: TRBJ2-3
size: .

CDR3: CASSSNHPGLAGGFNYNEQFF
DNA: TGTGCCAGCAGTTCCAACCATCCGGGACTAGCGGGAGGGTTTAACTACAATGAGCAGTTCTTC
D: TRBD2
V: TRBV6-6
J: TRBJ2-1
size: .

CDR3: CASRPLLAGSYNEQFF
DNA: TGTGCCAGCAGACCCTTACTAGCGGGATCCTACAATGAGCAGTTCTTC
D: TRBD2
V: TRBV14
J: TRBJ2-1
size: .

CDR3: CASSSGTRVSETQYF
DNA: TGTGCCAGCAGTTCCGGCACCAGAGTCTCAGAAACGCAGTATTTT
D: .
V: TRBV28
J: TRBJ2-3
size: .

CDR3: CASSLEGQLYEQYF
DNA: TGCGCCAGCAGCTTGGAGGGACAGCTGTACGAGCAGTACTTC
D: TRBD1
V: TRBV5-1
J: TRBJ2-7
size: few

CDR3: CATSSDLLFPGYGYTF
DNA: TGTGCCACCAGCAGCGATCTTTTGTTTCCTGGCTATGGCTACACCTTC
D: .
V: TRBV15
J: TRBJ1-2
size: .

CDR3: CSVEEGWTGGVIQYF
DNA: TGCAGCGTTGAAGAAGGCTGGACGGGAGGCGTCATTCAGTACTTC
D: TRBD2
V: TRBV29-1
J: TRBJ2-4
size: many

CDR3: CASGRGGLRGEQYF
DNA: TGTGCCAGCGGGCGTGGTGGGCTGCGAGGCGAGCAGTACTTC
D: .
V: TRBV6-2/TRBV6-3
J: TRBJ2-7
size: .

CDR3: CASSPYDGWPQHF
DNA: TGTGCCAGCAGCCCCTACGACGGATGGCCCCAGCATTTT
D: .
V: TRBV28
J: TRBJ1-5
size: few

CDR3: CATRGGWSERLFF
DNA: TGTGCCACCAGAGGGGGGTGGAGTGAAAGACTGTTTTTT
D: .
V: TRBV28
J: TRBJ1-4
size: .

CDR3: CGAGWQGPYEQYF
DNA: TGCGGTGCCGGCTGGCAGGGGCCCTACGAGCAGTACTTC
D: .
V: TRBV20-1
J: TRBJ2-7
size: .